A single sample gave rise to the 24 T cell receptor beta chains below, sequenced in a study of blood T cell repertoires in COVID-19. Assay used: immunoSEQ multiplex PCR; TCRdb lists only in-frame clones, some missing. The table has about 98,000 clones, about 85% seen once. The source material was peripheral blood. The receptors here all came from a man between 65 and 79 years old with acute or convalescent COVID-19.

The J gene is TRBJ1-6, the V gene TRBV12-3 or TRBV12-4; D is uncertain. The V and J ends lost 8 bases and 7 bases respectively, with 12 bases between them. The CDR3 loop spans 13 amino acids. The CDR3 DNA reads as TGTGCCAGCCAAAAAACAGCCAATTCACCCCTCCACTTT. It is translated as CASQKTANSPLHF.

The chain is built from TRBV5-3 and TRBJ1-3; D unclear. TRBV5-3 is classed as an ORF, of uncertain function. The V and J ends lost 0 bases and 0 bases respectively, with 10 bases between them. CDR3 length: 16 amino acids. The CDR3 spells CARSLVRQRSGNTIYF. The CDR3 DNA sequence: TGTGCCAGAAGCTTGGTCCGACAACGCTCTGGAAACACCATATATTTT.

This clone was picked up one time. The V call is TRBV2, the J call TRBJ2-5, with D possibly TRBD2 on 6 matching bases. CDR1 and CDR2 from the germline V gene are SNHLY and FYNNEI. The V and J ends lost 8 bases and 6 bases respectively, with 19 bases between them. The CDR3 has 14 amino acids. The CDR3 spells CASVSGRGRKTQYF. CDR3 coding DNA: TGTGCCAGCGTTTCTGGGCGGGGTCGGAAGACCCAGTACTTC.

This sequence joins TRBV5-1 and TRBJ1-4, with TRBD1 matching over 8 bases. V dropped 4 bases and J dropped 8; count of bases not matched to a gene: 10. The CDR3 sequence is 15 residues long. From germline, CDR1 is SGHRS and CDR2 YFSETQ. The chain's CDR3 is CASSPYGQGQEKLFF. In DNA, the CDR3 is TGCGCCAGCAGCCCCTACGGACAGGGCCAGGAAAAACTGTTTTTT.

The CDR3, as DNA: TGTGCCAGCAGCGTAGATACTAGCGGGGGGACAATAGATACGCAGTATTTT. This codes for CASSVDTSGGTIDTQYF. This chain connects TRBV9 to TRBJ2-3; the match to TRBD2 covers 12 bases. Germline V lookup: CDR1 SGDLS, CDR2 YYNGEE. V was pared by 0 bases and J by 5 bases, with 7 bases of the junction left unmatched. The CDR3 spans 17 residues.

The V and J genes are TRBV7-3 and TRBJ2-6; D is uncertain. The CDR3 is made up of 15 amino acids. CDR1 is SGHTA and CDR2 is FQGTGA in the germline V gene. The ends were cut back, 5 bases at V and 2 bases at J, with 10 bases in the middle. As DNA, the CDR3 is TGTGCCAGCAGCCTATCTGTTGCTGGGGCCAACGTCCTGACTTTC. Translation: CASSLSVAGANVLTF.

This clone was seen a single time. The V call is TRBV5-6, the J call TRBJ1-6, with D maybe TRBD1 (6 bases). Germline-derived CDR1 and CDR2 are SGHDT and YYEEEE. The ends were cut back, 1 base at V and 9 bases at J, with 14 bases in the middle. The CDR3 is 15 residues long. CDR3 sequence (DNA): TGTGCCAGCAGCTTGACGCAGGGGAAAGGTTCACCCCTCCACTTT. The encoded protein is CASSLTQGKGSPLHF.

The genes are TRBV11-2 and TRBJ2-1, with TRBD2 matching 9 bases. The junction had 10 bases not matched to a gene; V was cut back by 0 bases and J by 7 bases. This CDR3 comprises 17 residues. Germline V gives CDR1 SGHAT, CDR2 FQNNGV. CDR3 protein: CASSLEIGRGGKNEQFF. The CDR3 nucleotides are TGTGCCAGCAGCTTAGAGATAGGGCGGGGGGGCAAAAATGAGCAGTTCTTC.

The chain joins TRBV19 to TRBJ1-2; the match to TRBD1 covers 7 bases. CDR3 length: 13 residues. Per the germline V gene, CDR1 is LNHDA and CDR2 is SQIVND (reference sequence). V shed 1 base and J 5 bases; nucleotides not matched to a gene: 1. The CDR3 region has the DNA TGTGCCAGTAGTATAGGACAGGGATATGGCTACACCTTC. It encodes CASSIGQGYGYTF.

The chain uses TRBV19 and TRBJ2-7; tentative D call: TRBD1 (6 bases). The germline V and J ends were trimmed by 7 bases and 0 bases, with 10 bases remaining between them. CDR1 is LNHDA, CDR2 SQIVND, per germline (reference sequence). This CDR3 region has 13 residues. The CDR3 coding sequence is TGTGCCAGTACGGCAGGGGCCTCCTACGAGCAGTACTTC. Protein sequence: CASTAGASYEQYF.

This chain joins TRBV5-1 and TRBJ1-4; 7 bases are shared with TRBD1. This CDR3 has 13 amino acids. J gave up 8 bases and V 0 bases, and 1 base lay outside the gene matches. Germline lookup yields CDR1 SGHRS and CDR2 YFSETQ. For the CDR3, the DNA is TGCGCCAGCAGCTTGGAACAGGGGGAAAAACTGTTTTTT. It yields the protein CASSLEQGEKLFF.

The chain uses TRBV5-6 and TRBJ1-5; tentatively, D is TRBD1 (5 bases). With 0 bases removed from V and 2 bases from J, the gap between germline ends came to 12 bases. The CDR3 is 16 amino acids. The germline CDR1 and CDR2 sequences are SGHDT and YYEEEE. CDR3 bases: TGTGCCAGCAGCTTGGCGGGTAGGGGTGGCAATCAGCCCCAGCATTTT. Protein product: CASSLAGRGGNQPQHF. Supplemented by reference TRBV5-6 and TRBJ1-5, the full variable domain reads DAGVTQSPTHLIKTRGQQVTLRCSPKSGHDTVSWYQQALGQGPQFIFQYYEEEERQRGNFPDRFSGHQFPNYSSELNVNALLLGDSALYLCASSLAGRGGNQPQHFGDGTRLSIL.

V and J are TRBV3-1 (or the pseudogene TRBV3-2) and TRBJ1-2; no definite D call. CDR1 LGHDT and CDR2 YNNKEL come from the germline V gene (reference sequence). The CDR3 contains 14 residues. Trimming took 0 bases from V and 3 from J, leaving 8 bases between them. CDR3 residues: CASSQDPRDYGYTF. The CDR3 DNA is TGTGCCAGCAGCCAAGATCCCCGGGACTATGGCTACACCTTC.

Remarks on this clone: At one end, the junction sequence differs from germline, possibly due to a read error. CDR3 in amino acids: CASGLDFGNTIYF. The CDR3 bases are TGCGCTAGTGGTTTGGACTTTGGAAACACCATATATTTT. The genes are TRBV12-5 and TRBJ1-3; D is unclear. Germline CDR1 reads LGHNT; CDR2 reads FRNRAP. The CDR3 loop spans 13 amino acids.

This sequence joins TRBV6-5 and TRBJ2-7, with D possibly being TRBD2 (6 bases). V lost 2 bases, J lost 3 bases, and 11 bases lay in between. Germline CDR1 and CDR2: MNHEY and SVGAGI. This CDR3 spans 14 amino acids. The CDR3 bases are TGTGCCAGCAGTTACGGTTTCGGGAGCTACGAGCAGTACTTC. The encoded protein is CASSYGFGSYEQYF.

The genes are TRBV7-6 and TRBJ2-2; a possible D gene is TRBD2 (7 bases). Trimming stripped 0 bases from V and 7 bases from J, with 12 bases between. The CDR3 totals 15 residues. Germline V gene sequence: CDR1 SGHVS, CDR2 FNYEAQ. The DNA of the CDR3 is TGTGCCAGCAGCTTAGCGGGGGGGCCCGTCGGGGAGCTGTTTTTT. Amino acid sequence: CASSLAGGPVGELFF.

The chain joins TRBV2 to TRBJ2-3; 10 bases fit TRBD1. Germline loops: CDR1 SNHLY, CDR2 FYNNEI. V lost 6 bases, J lost 3 bases, and 9 bases stayed unmatched. This CDR3 has 16 amino acids. DNA for the CDR3: TGTGCCAGCAGCCCCTTCCGGGGACAGGGGACAGATACGCAGTATTTT. Translated: CASSPFRGQGTDTQYF.

This chain joins TRBV14 and TRBJ1-1, with D uncertain. V shed 2 bases and J shed 1 base, with 8 bases lying between them. Per the germline V gene, CDR1 is SGHDN and CDR2 is FVKESK. The length of the CDR3 is 14 residues. This CDR3 is CASSQWAGNTEAFF. The CDR3 bases are TGTGCCAGCAGCCAATGGGCAGGGAACACTGAAGCTTTCTTT.

This chain joins TRBV7-8 and TRBJ2-7; TRBD2 matches 9 bases. The CDR3 has 15 amino acids. Germline assignment: CDR1 SGHVS and CDR2 FQNEAQ. V lost 0 bases to trimming and J lost 1 base; unmatched junction nucleotides: 1. The CDR3 sequence is CASSLATSGSYEQYF. The CDR3 DNA follows: TGTGCCAGCAGCTTAGCGACTAGCGGATCCTACGAGCAGTACTTC.

The chain is built from TRBV4-2 and TRBJ1-2, with D possibly matching TRBD1 (6 bases). V lost 2 bases, J lost 7 bases, and 17 bases lay in between. Germline V CDR1 and CDR2: LGHNA, YNFKEQ. This CDR3 has 15 amino acids. The CDR3 coding sequence is TGTGCCAGCAGCCAAACAGGGCAGGGGATCGGTGGCTACACCTTC. Residues: CASSQTGQGIGGYTF.

The chain is built from TRBV5-1 and TRBJ2-1; 8 bases match TRBD2. With V trimmed by 0 bases and J by 4 bases, 0 bases remained unmatched. Germline V gives CDR1 SGHRS, CDR2 YFSETQ. The CDR3 spans 14 residues. CDR3 DNA: TGCGCCAGCAGCTTGGCTAGCGGGTACAATGAGCAGTTCTTC. Its protein product is CASSLASGYNEQFF.

The genes are TRBV27 and TRBJ1-2; TRBD1 matches 7 bases. V was pared by 8 bases and J by 3 bases, with 3 bases of the junction left unmatched. CDR3 length: 12 amino acids. Germline V gene data show CDR1 as MNHEY and CDR2 as SMNVEV (reference sequence). CDR3 DNA: TGTGCCAGCTACAGGGGAGACTATGGCTACACCTTC. This encodes CASYRGDYGYTF.

The V and J genes are TRBV6-1 and TRBJ2-7; D possibly corresponds to TRBD2 (5 bases). The V and J ends lost 3 bases and 6 bases respectively, with 15 bases between them. This CDR3 is built from 14 residues. CDR1 and CDR2 (germline): MNHNS, SASEGT. Written as DNA, the CDR3 is TGTGCCAGCAGTGAGTCACGGGAAACATCCGAGCAGTACGTC. This codes for CASSESRETSEQYV.

The chain carries TRBV11-2 and TRBJ2-7; TRBD1 matches 7 bases. The CDR3 has 13 residues. From germline, CDR1 is SGHAT and CDR2 FQNNGV. V lost 6 bases and J lost 7; bases outside the gene matches: 9. Written as DNA, the CDR3 is TGTGCCAGCAGTACCGACAGGGATCGGGAGCAGTACTTC. Its protein product is CASSTDRDREQYF.